This T cell receptor beta chain was observed in a study of T cells after posttransplantation cyclophosphamide. Points from the study as a whole: Donor CD8+ memory clones often dominated recipient blood repertoires at later times. Recipient CMV seropositivity and CMV reactivation strongly tracked TRB clonality.

The related graft donor's blood sample was taken on the day of bone marrow donation. Repertoires were generated with immunoSEQ multiplex PCR, while TCRdb's copy carries only in-frame clones and drops some. The sample carries around 43,000 clones, approximately 90% recorded once. The table lists this clone with a few counts. The antigen is not known. CDR1 is SGHRS, CDR2 YFSETQ, per germline. The CDR3 consists of 17 residues. J was trimmed by 0 bases and V by 3 bases; bases with no gene match: 5. The rearrangement joins TRBV5-1 to TRBJ2-1; 11 nucleotides match TRBD2. Sequencing was carried out using PBMCs. The clonotype was recovered from a woman in her fifties or sixties in good health and a related stem cell transplant donor. The CDR3 DNA reads as TGCGCCAGCAGCTCGGGACTAGCGGAGAGCTCCTACAATGAGCAGTTCTTC. It is translated as CASSSGLAESSYNEQFF. The full variable domain, in which reference TRBV5-1 and TRBJ2-1 provide the parts outside the CDR3, is KAGVTQTPRYLIKTRGQQVTLSCSPISGHRSVSWYQQTPGQGLQFLFEYFSETQRNKGNFPGRFSGRQFSNSRSEMNVSTLELGDSALYLCASSSGLAESSYNEQFFGPGTRLTVL.